These 7 T cell receptor beta chains were sequenced from one sample in a study of T cell repertoires in cytomegalovirus infection. TCRdb analysed the reads with MiXCR anew, one entry per CDR3 protein. The table records hundreds of thousands of distinct CDR3 sequences, approximately 33% of them present only once. These receptors are not linked to any known antigen. The sequences come from cultured PBMCs, collected from culture after CMV antigen stimulation. Every receptor here comes from a human donor in good health (CMV status not recorded). Some clones in this sample may be carry-over from other donors' samples.

The CDR3 protein is CASSYQGRRFGANVLTF. CDR3 coding DNA: TGTGCCAGCAGTTACCAGGGGCGCAGATTTGGGGCCAACGTCCTGACTTTC. This chain links TRBV6-2 or TRBV6-3 with TRBJ2-6; the D gene is possibly TRBD1 (6 bases). CDR3 length: 17 amino acids. CDR1 and CDR2 from the germline V gene are MNHEY and SVGEGT. V was clipped by 2 bases and J by 3 bases, with 14 bases between them.

The chain is built from TRBV7-9 and TRBJ2-1; D is perhaps TRBD2 (5 bases). Looked up from germline, CDR1 is SEHNR and CDR2 is FQNEAQ (reference sequence). V was trimmed by 0 bases and J by 4 bases, leaving 13 bases between them. The CDR3 spans 16 residues. In DNA form, the CDR3 reads TGTGCCAGCAGCTTAGCCGGGGAATATTTTTACAATGAGCAGTTCTTC. This codes for CASSLAGEYFYNEQFF.

This sequence joins TRBV29-1 and TRBJ2-5; 9 bases match TRBD1. This CDR3 comprises 16 residues. CDR1 is SQVTM and CDR2 is ANQGSEA in the germline V gene. After removal of 2 bases from V and 4 bases from J, the junction contained 11 bases not matched to a gene. The CDR3 region is CSVERGVTGGAETQYF. The CDR3 DNA sequence: TGCAGCGTTGAACGGGGGGTTACAGGGGGCGCAGAGACCCAGTACTTC.

This clonotype was detected only a few times. The chain joins TRBV7-9 to TRBJ2-3; the D is unclear. Germline CDR1 is SEHNR and CDR2 is FQNEAQ (reference sequence). The CDR3 runs 12 residues. V dropped 8 bases and J dropped 0 bases, with 6 bases sitting between them. As DNA, the CDR3 is TGTGCCAGCCATAACAGCACAGATACGCAGTATTTT. This translates into CASHNSTDTQYF.

This clonotype was seen many times. In nucleotides, the CDR3 is TGTGCCAGCAGCTCTACTAGCGGGACCCGCTACGAGCAGTACTTC. It codes for CASSSTSGTRYEQYF. The chain links TRBV7-2 to TRBJ2-7; 10 bases are shared with TRBD2. The V segment lost 4 bases and the J segment 3 bases; nucleotides outside the gene matches: 6. Germline-derived CDR1 and CDR2 are SGHTA and FQGNSA. The CDR3 extends over 15 amino acids.

This clonotype was counted only a few times. This chain connects TRBV7-9 to TRBJ1-5; the D gene is possibly TRBD1 (5 bases). This CDR3 has 15 amino acids. CDR1 is SEHNR, CDR2 FQNEAQ, per germline (reference sequence). V dropped 2 bases and J dropped 7 bases, with 15 bases sitting between them. Written as DNA, the CDR3 is TGTGCCAGCAGCTTATCGACGGCGGGGGGACAGCCCCAGCATTTT. Its protein product is CASSLSTAGGQPQHF.

This clonotype was seen only a few times. The chain employs TRBV12-3 or TRBV12-4 and TRBJ1-1, with 8 bases that match TRBD1. The CDR3 has 14 residues. V was pared by 4 bases and J by 1 base, with 2 bases of the junction left unmatched. CDR3 amino acids: CASSYRGGNTEAFF. The CDR3 coding sequence is TGTGCCAGCAGTTACAGGGGGGGGAACACTGAAGCTTTCTTT.